This T cell receptor beta chain emerged from a study of blood T cell repertoires in COVID-19. Study overall: Sources were T cells, B-cell-depleted T cells, or PBMCs; the material itself was cDNA or gDNA.

The V end lost 5 bases, the J end lost 4 bases, and 12 bases lay between the germline ends. The CDR3 totals 14 residues. The germline gives CDR1 MDHEN, CDR2 SYDVKM. Per the original methods: Counts of nucleated cells, estimated from reference gene primer amplification, were obtained. Using immunoSEQ multiplex PCR, the repertoire was profiled, and TCRdb retains in-frame clones only, with some absent. V and J calls and clone size are as listed in that table; D and trimming were resolved from the DNA. Among about 310,000 clones listed, 75% to 90% were seen once. Participant-reported clinical history was the basis for cohort assignment. Within 2 weeks of study entry, exposed participants had contacted a PCR-confirmed or clinician-diagnosed COVID-19 case.

This chain connects TRBV28 to TRBJ1-5; D is unclear. This TCR was recovered from a young woman who had been exposed to COVID-19. The material sequenced was PBMCs or T cells enriched from blood (not recorded which). The CDR3 reads CASSPLPGNQPQHF. As DNA, the CDR3 is TGTGCCAGCAGTCCTCTCCCGGGAAATCAGCCCCAGCATTTT.